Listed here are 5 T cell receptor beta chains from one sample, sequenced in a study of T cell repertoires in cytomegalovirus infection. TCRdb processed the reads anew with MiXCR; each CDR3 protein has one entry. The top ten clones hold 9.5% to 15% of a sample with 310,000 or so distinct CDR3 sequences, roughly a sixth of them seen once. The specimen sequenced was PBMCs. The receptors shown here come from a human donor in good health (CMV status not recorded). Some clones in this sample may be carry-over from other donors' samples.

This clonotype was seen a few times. The CDR3 DNA reads TGCGCCAGCAGCGCACACAAGGGGGCTTCCTCCTACGAGCAGTACTTC. The encoded protein is CASSAHKGASSYEQYF. The V call is TRBV5-1, the J call TRBJ2-7, with TRBD1 matching 7 bases. The CDR3 extends over 16 amino acids. CDR1 and CDR2 (germline): SGHRS, YFSETQ. The V and J ends lost 4 bases and 0 bases, in that order; junction bases with no gene match: 10.

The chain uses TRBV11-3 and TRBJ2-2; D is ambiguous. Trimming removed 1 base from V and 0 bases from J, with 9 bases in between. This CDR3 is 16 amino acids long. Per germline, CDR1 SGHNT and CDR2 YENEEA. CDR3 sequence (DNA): TGTGCCAGCAGCTTAGCGGACGCCGCGAACACCGGGGAGCTGTTTTTT. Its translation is CASSLADAANTGELFF.

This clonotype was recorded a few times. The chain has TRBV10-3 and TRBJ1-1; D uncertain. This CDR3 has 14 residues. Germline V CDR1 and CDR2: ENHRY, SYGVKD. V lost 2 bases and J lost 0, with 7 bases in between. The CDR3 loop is CAISEGQLNTEAFF. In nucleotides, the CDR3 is TGTGCCATCAGTGAGGGCCAGCTGAACACTGAAGCTTTCTTT.

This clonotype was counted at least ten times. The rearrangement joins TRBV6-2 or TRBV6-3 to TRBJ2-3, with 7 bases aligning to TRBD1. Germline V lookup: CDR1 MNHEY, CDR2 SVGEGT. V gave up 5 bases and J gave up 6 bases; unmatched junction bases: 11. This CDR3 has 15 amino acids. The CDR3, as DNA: TGTGCCAGCAGTGACAGGGATGAGACAGTGGATACGCAGTATTTT. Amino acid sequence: CASSDRDETVDTQYF.

CDR3 amino acids: CASSFGVPGLDIQYF. In DNA, the CDR3 is TGCGCCAGCAGCTTTGGGGTACCGGGACTAGACATTCAGTACTTC. This chain links TRBV5-1 with TRBJ2-4; the match to TRBD2 covers 8 bases. V was clipped by 2 bases and J by 8 bases; unmatched bases: 9. The CDR3 has 15 residues. CDR1 and CDR2 from the germline V gene are SGHRS and YFSETQ. The whole variable domain, remainder taken from reference TRBV5-1 and TRBJ2-4, is KAGVTQTPRYLIKTRGQQVTLSCSPISGHRSVSWYQQTPGQGLQFLFEYFSETQRNKGNFPGRFSGRQFSNSRSEMNVSTLELGDSALYLCASSFGVPGLDIQYFGAGTRLSVL.